The clone carrying this T cell receptor (beta chain) was counted a few times. This record comes from a study of blood T cell repertoires in COVID-19. On the study more broadly: PBMCs, B-cell-depleted T cells, or T cells provided the cDNA or gDNA that made up the material.

This CDR3 is 13 amino acids long. The V and J ends lost 4 bases and 6 bases respectively, with 13 bases between them. Germline CDR1 is SGHVS and CDR2 is FQNEAQ. Original processing methods: Amplified reference gene primers provided the basis for estimating nucleated cell counts. Profiling relied on immunoSEQ multiplex PCR, and the TCRdb table lists in-frame clones only, not all of them. The DNA gave D and trimming, while V, J and clone size come from that table. This table has around 280,000 clones, about nine tenths appearing once. The sample comprised PBMCs or T cells enriched from blood (not recorded which). V and J are TRBV7-8 and TRBJ2-7; D uncertain. This sequence was found in a middle-aged woman who had recovered from COVID-19. The CDR3 sequence: CASSYPGAAEQYF. In nucleotides, the CDR3 is TGTGCCAGCAGCTACCCCGGCGCGGCCGAGCAGTACTTC. The variable domain in full, completed from reference TRBV7-8 and TRBJ2-7, reads GAGVSQSPRYKVAKRGQDVALRCDPISGHVSLFWYQQALGQGPEFLTYFQNEAQLDKSGLPSDRFFAERPEGSVSTLKIQRTQQEDSAVYLCASSYPGAAEQYFGPGTRLTVT.